Reported below is one T cell receptor beta chain. The antigen remains undetermined. Negative isolation yielded CD8+ and CD4+ T cells; FACS enriched TEMRA cells. The data were taken from a study of CD8 T cells in Susac syndrome. Study as a whole: Patients with Susac syndrome were therapy-naive, treated with corticosteroids, or treated with intravenous immunoglobulin alone when blood was collected. Study results and caveats: TCR sequencing and HLA analysis covered a relatively small number of individuals.

Per the germline V gene, CDR1 is DFQATT and CDR2 is SNEGSKA (reference sequence). V lost 3 bases and J lost 2; bases outside the gene matches: 2. This CDR3 is 15 amino acids long. Reverse transcription of about 0.5 to 1 ug RNA was carried out with random hexamers. The amplification used immunoSEQ multiplex PCR on TCR beta CDR3; it spanned 54 Vbeta and 13 Jbeta. TCRdb itself ran the immunoSEQ multiplex PCR reads through MiXCR, one entry per CDR3 protein. This sample has about 190,000 distinct CDR3 sequences, with approximately 95% found just once. The chain has TRBV20-1 and TRBJ1-3, with 12 bases that match TRBD1. Sequenced sample: CD8+ T cells from PBMCs. This TCR was recovered from a human donor with Susac syndrome. The CDR3 is CSASRDRGPGNTIYF. The DNA of the CDR3 is TGCAGTGCTAGCCGGGACAGGGGGCCTGGAAACACCATATATTTT.